Listed below are T cell receptor beta chains from one sample, sequenced in a study of T cells after yellow fever vaccination. In TCRdb, the 5' RACE reads were re-called with MiXCR into one record per CDR3 protein. The sample records 300,000 to 400,000 distinct CDR3 sequences, roughly 8.6% being singletons. The sample consisted of PBMCs, taken about 41 days after the first yellow fever vaccination. Receptor source: a young man who received the YFV17D yellow fever vaccine. Each CDR3 is given with its conserved first and last residue. A D gene is named only where the DNA matches it firmly. Not all rows give a size; the values are once, few, many and, for expanded clones, a class.

CDR3nt,CDR3aa,j_gene,d_gene,v_gene,abundance
TGCGCCAGCAGCTTGGGGGGTCCCGGGGGCATGAACACTGAAGCTTTCTTT,CASSLGGPGGMNTEAFF,TRBJ1-1,-,TRBV5-1,many
TGCAGTGCCCATGCGGATGCGGGGGGGGTTGAGACCCAGTACTTC,CSAHADAGGVETQYF,TRBJ2-5,TRBD2,TRBV20-1,many
TGCGCCAGCAGCTTACAGGGGTGGGGCACTGAAGCTTTCTTT,CASSLQGWGTEAFF,TRBJ1-1,TRBD1,TRBV5-1,-
TGTGCCAGCAACCGACAGGGGGCTCTCACCGGGGAGCTGTTTTTT,CASNRQGALTGELFF,TRBJ2-2,TRBD1,TRBV7-8,few
TGTGCCAGCAGCTCACAATTTAGCGGGGGGGCCGCAGATACGCAGTATTTT,CASSSQFSGGAADTQYF,TRBJ2-3,TRBD2,TRBV7-2,many
TGCGCCGGCAGCCAACGACCGGGACAGGGATGGAATGAGCAGTTCTTC,CAGSQRPGQGWNEQFF,TRBJ2-1,TRBD1,TRBV4-1,-
TGTGCCAGCAGCGATACTGCTAACTATGGCTACACCTTC,CASSDTANYGYTF,TRBJ1-2,-,TRBV7-9,few
TGTGCCACCAGCAGGGACAGGGGTGACGAGCCCCAGCATTTT,CATSRDRGDEPQHF,TRBJ1-5,TRBD1,TRBV15,-
TGCGCCAGCAGCCACAAGGTGGACGGATCCTATAATTCACCCCTCCACTTT,CASSHKVDGSYNSPLHF,TRBJ1-6,-,TRBV4-3,few
TGTGCCAGCAGAGGACAGGGGCGAGATACGCAGTATTTT,CASRGQGRDTQYF,TRBJ2-3,TRBD1,TRBV6-2/TRBV6-3,-
TGTGCCAGCAGTTACTCGGAGAGGACTGAAGCTTTCTTT,CASSYSERTEAFF,TRBJ1-1,-,TRBV6-2/TRBV6-3,few
TGCGCCAGCAGCATCGGACGGACAAAAGAGACCCAGTACTTC,CASSIGRTKETQYF,TRBJ2-5,-,TRBV5-1,-
TGTGCCAGCAGCTTCGGACAGGGGGCGACTGAAGCTTTCTTT,CASSFGQGATEAFF,TRBJ1-1,TRBD1,TRBV7-9,few
TGTGCCAGCAGCTTAGCGCGTCAGGGGGAGGAGACCCAGTACTTC,CASSLARQGEETQYF,TRBJ2-5,TRBD1,TRBV7-2,few
TGTGCCAGCAGTCCGGGACACGCGAACACTGAAGCTTTCTTT,CASSPGHANTEAFF,TRBJ1-1,-,TRBV12-3/TRBV12-4,-
TGTGCCATGGGCGGGCCTACGGACGAGCAGTACTTC,CAMGGPTDEQYF,TRBJ2-7,-,TRBV6-1,few
TGTGCCAGCAGCCCCCGACAGGGTTGGGAGCCCCAGCATTTT,CASSPRQGWEPQHF,TRBJ1-5,TRBD1,TRBV9,-
TGTGCCACCACCCAAGCGGCCGGGGGCTCCTATAATTCACCCCTCCACTTT,CATTQAAGGSYNSPLHF,TRBJ1-6,-,TRBV15,-
TGCAGCGTAGCGGGGGGGGCCTCGGGGCAGCCCCAGCATTTT,CSVAGGASGQPQHF,TRBJ1-5,-,TRBV29-1,-
TGTGCCAGCAGTGTAACCACGGGAGAAGCTTTCTTT,CASSVTTGEAFF,TRBJ1-1,-,TRBV25-1,few
TGCGCCAGCAGCCCTCGCGGATACACTGAAGCTTTCTTT,CASSPRGYTEAFF,TRBJ1-1,-,TRBV5-1,-
TGTGCCAGTAGTAGGGATGATGGGGCCGGTCAGCCCCAGCATTTT,CASSRDDGAGQPQHF,TRBJ1-5,-,TRBV19,-
TGTGCCAGCGCAGGTGGTAGCGGGGTCTACGAGCAGTACTTC,CASAGGSGVYEQYF,TRBJ2-7,TRBD2,TRBV6-1,-
TGCAGTGCCGGACGGGCGGGGGAAGAGACCCAGTACTTC,CSAGRAGEETQYF,TRBJ2-5,TRBD2,TRBV20-1,-
TGTGCCAGCAGCTCGTCCGGGACACCCGAGCAGTTCTTC,CASSSSGTPEQFF,TRBJ2-1,-,TRBV5-4,-
TGTGCCAGCAGCTTAGACCGCCAGGGGAAATATGAAAAACTGTTTTTT,CASSLDRQGKYEKLFF,TRBJ1-4,-,TRBV7-2,few
TGTGCCAGCGGGGGGACAGAAAATCAGCCCCAGCATTTT,CASGGTENQPQHF,TRBJ1-5,TRBD1,TRBV12-3/TRBV12-4,-
TGCGCCAGCAGCTTGGATCCGGGCTCTGAAGATTTCTTT,CASSLDPGSEDFF,TRBJ1-1,-,TRBV5-1,-
TGTGCCAGCAGCCAAATTCTAGCGGGGAACGAGCAGTACTTC,CASSQILAGNEQYF,TRBJ2-7,TRBD2,TRBV3-1,many
TGTGCCAGCAGTTACGGGACAGGGGGCTCTGAGACCCAGTACTTC,CASSYGTGGSETQYF,TRBJ2-5,TRBD1,TRBV6-5,-
TGTGCCAGCAGTTTGAGTCCGAACAACAATGAGCAGTTCTTC,CASSLSPNNNEQFF,TRBJ2-1,-,TRBV12-3/TRBV12-4,-
TGTGCCAGCAGCTGGGGGACTAGCCCCTACAATGAGCAGTTCTTC,CASSWGTSPYNEQFF,TRBJ2-1,-,TRBV12-1,-
TGCAGTGCTAGGGATTGGACTAGCGCGGAGACCCAGTACTTC,CSARDWTSAETQYF,TRBJ2-5,TRBD2,TRBV20-1,few
TGTGCCAGCAGTTCGGACGGAGGGGAGCAGTACTTC,CASSSDGGEQYF,TRBJ2-7,-,TRBV7-8,few
TGTGCCAGCAGCTTAGCCGCCGGACCAGTTCTACGGCAGTTCTTC,CASSLAAGPVLRQFF,TRBJ2-1,-,TRBV7-2,few
TGTGCCAGCAGTTCCCCAGCGGGGAAAGGCACAGATACGCAGTATTTT,CASSSPAGKGTDTQYF,TRBJ2-3,TRBD2,TRBV27,-
TGCAGTGCTAGAGATCTGGGGGCATCAGAGACCCAGTACTTC,CSARDLGASETQYF,TRBJ2-5,-,TRBV20-1,few
TGCGCCAGCAGCTTGGATCCAGGGGGAAGGTCCGGGGAGCTGTTTTTT,CASSLDPGGRSGELFF,TRBJ2-2,TRBD1,TRBV5-1,few
TGTGCCAGCAGCCAAGATCCAGTGGGACAGAGGTCTACCGGGGCCAACGTCCTGACTTTC,CASSQDPVGQRSTGANVLTF,TRBJ2-6,TRBD1,TRBV4-2,few
TGTGCCAGCAGTTTACTAGAGTATGATACGCAGTATTTT,CASSLLEYDTQYF,TRBJ2-3,-,TRBV28,-
TGCGCCAGCAGCTCAGACAGGGGCCTGGGAGAAGCTTTCTTT,CASSSDRGLGEAFF,TRBJ1-1,TRBD1,TRBV5-1,-
TGTGCCAGCAGTTTTGACAGGGCCCTTGCAACTAATGAAAAACTGTTTTTT,CASSFDRALATNEKLFF,TRBJ1-4,TRBD1,TRBV28,few
TGCGCCAGCAGCTTGGGCGCAGGGCGAAACTACGAGCAGTACTTC,CASSLGAGRNYEQYF,TRBJ2-7,-,TRBV5-1,many
TGTGCCAGCAGCCCCGAGAGGGGGAGCTACGAGCAGTACTTC,CASSPERGSYEQYF,TRBJ2-7,-,TRBV7-8,-
TGTGCCAGCAGCCTATCCCAGAGTTCCTACAATGAGCAGTTCTTC,CASSLSQSSYNEQFF,TRBJ2-1,-,TRBV7-6,many
TGTGCCAGCAGCCTCTCCCCGGAGGAGGGCGATGAGCAGTTCTTC,CASSLSPEEGDEQFF,TRBJ2-1,-,TRBV27,few